This entry is about one T cell receptor (beta chain). Its specific antigen is unknown. No base quality information exists; no much larger clone differs at one position. The CDR3 regions of human TCRbeta chains were analyzed by immunosequencing. As for the original processing: TCRs in the repertoires were compared against a reference library of SARS-CoV-2-specific TCRs that had been generated with the MIRA antigen-specificity platform. Breadth was defined as the fraction of unique TCRs that were SARS-CoV-2-associated. Depth was defined as the fraction of total T cells that were SARS-CoV-2-associated. Using the MIRA data, each spike-specific TCR was assigned both to the spike region to which the TCR was reactive and to a CD4 or CD8 class. Log10-transformed breadth and depth values were compared by one-way ANOVA with Sidak's multiple comparisons tests. TCRdb's version of the immuneACCESS table is confined to in-frame rearrangements and falls short of the full clone set. An unresolved V gene accounts for under half of the shortfall where checked; the remainder is of unknown origin. That table furnishes V, J and clone size, whereas the DNA furnished D and trimming. Within this sample are about 140,000 clones, with about 92% of them counted one time only. Clones ranked in the top ten supply around 3% of the sample.

The meaning of the sample's time point label: baseline before first vaccination. Vaccinee samples came from UK trials COV001 and COV002, including a single-blind randomized controlled phase 2/3 trial of AZD1222 (ChAdOx1 nCoV-19) in healthy adults. For TCRbeta chain sequencing, PBMC samples from trial participants were taken at day 0 and at day 28 after the second dose. These data belong to a study of T cell responses to AZD1222 COVID-19 vaccine listed by TCRdb under 2021. With regard to the full study: AZD1222 recipients whose second dose came at about 4 weeks and those whose second dose came at about 12 weeks were combined into one group, since spike-specific TCR depth and breadth did not differ between the two schedules. Enrollment into the trials was organized by age into subgroups of 18-55, 56-69 and 70-plus years, and those subgroups contained approximately 160, 26 and 62 TCR-sequenced participants, respectively. TCR sequencing covered 233 trial participants: approximately 200 given two doses of AZD1222 and approximately 25 given two doses of MenACWY control vaccine.

V trim: 5 bases; J trim: 0 bases; unmatched bases: 4. In the germline V gene (reference sequence), CDR1 corresponds to LNHDA and CDR2 to SQIVND. Counted from cysteine to phenylalanine, this CDR3 has 16 amino acids. Solely the CDR3 DNA is kept, with 48 bases framed from the first base. Findings and caveats that apply to the study as a whole: After two AZD1222 doses, both the breadth and the depth of spike-specific TCRs were significantly higher than at day 0 and than in MenACWY recipients. The whole spike protein was spanned by vaccine-associated CD4 TCRs, and dominant responses were seen in regions 160-218 and 743-854. Participants were mostly white British and included more females than males, and it was suggested by the authors that clonal diversity may have been underestimated. Reportedly, close to half of the unique spike-specific TCRs recognized epitopes lying outside the regions that are mutated in the B.1.351 and B.1.1.7 variants. Because no samples from the day 14 peak response were available, repertoires could be characterized only after the peak T cell response. In the small 56-69-year group, the increase in depth fell short of significance, most likely because of low power. Conclusions about previously exposed vaccinees were limited because only a handful of AZD1222 recipients were SARS-CoV-2 seropositive at baseline.

The input for sequencing was peripheral blood, taken on day 0 of AZD1222 vaccination. The chain links TRBV19 with TRBJ2-1; 10 junctional bases match TRBD2. The source is an adult in good health. For the CDR3, the sequence is CASSGPSGSSYNEQFF. The DNA sequence reads TGTGCCAGTAGTGGGCCTAGCGGGAGCTCCTACAATGAGCAGTTCTTC.